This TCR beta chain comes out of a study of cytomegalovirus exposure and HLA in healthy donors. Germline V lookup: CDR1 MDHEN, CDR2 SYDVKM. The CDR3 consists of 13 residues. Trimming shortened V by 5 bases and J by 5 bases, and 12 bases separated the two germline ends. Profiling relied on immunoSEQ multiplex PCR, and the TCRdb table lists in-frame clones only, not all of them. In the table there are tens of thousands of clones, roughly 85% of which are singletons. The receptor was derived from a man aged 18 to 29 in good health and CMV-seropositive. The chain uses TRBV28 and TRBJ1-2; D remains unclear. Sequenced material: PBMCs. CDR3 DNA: TGTGCCAGCAGTCGCGTGCGGATTTATGGCTACACCTTC. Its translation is CASSRVRIYGYTF.